The rows below give T cell receptor beta chains drawn from one sample of a study of cytotoxic CD8 clonotypes in ibrutinib-treated CLL. This table comes from immunoSEQ multiplex PCR, and its TCRdb copy is limited to in-frame clones, with some not included. This repertoire shows more than 150,000 clones, around 72% found once; its top ten account for around an eighth. This sample comprised PBMCs, obtained after 24 months of ibrutinib treatment. These TCRs come from a human donor with chronic lymphocytic leukemia. Both conserved end residues are trimmed from each CDR3.

V	length	J	CDR3
TRBV5-1	11	TRBJ2-7	ASSFQGPYEQY
TRBV6-6	11	TRBJ2-1	ASSWTSGDEQF
TRBV4-1	16	TRBJ2-2	ASSYRPGQGANTGELF
TRBV4-3	9	TRBJ2-1	ASSFGPEQF
TRBV4-3	13	TRBJ1-4	ASSQGAADNEKLF
TRBV7-6	20	TRBJ2-3	ASSLRPITSGRARYSTDTQY
TRBV5-1	13	TRBJ2-2	ASSLNVANTGELF
TRBV7-2	9	TRBJ2-1	ASGIGDEQF
TRBV28	10	TRBJ1-5	ASSPNNQPQH
TRBV11-3	13	TRBJ2-5	ASSLGQGGKETQY
TRBV29-1	11	TRBJ1-1	SVGLAGGTEAF
TRBV2	14	TRBJ2-6	ASSEGRFSGANVLT
TRBV9	12	TRBJ2-7	ASSSLAGVDEQY
TRBV7-3	12	TRBJ2-7	ASSLAGGSHEQY
TRBV2	13	TRBJ1-5	ASSEGWGTIGPQH
TRBV20-1	9	TRBJ1-1	SASINTEAF
TRBV6-4	12	TRBJ1-2	ASSQAPRGYGYT
TRBV29-1	12	TRBJ2-2	SASGRANTGELF
TRBV6-5	10	TRBJ2-5	ASSTPFKTQY
TRBV20-1	9	TRBJ2-7	SARPYGEQY
TRBV20-1	9	TRBJ1-2	SAGGDYGYT
TRBV29-1	9	TRBJ1-1	SVDPRVTAF
TRBV5-4	11	TRBJ1-1	ASSPWGLAEAF
TRBV7-2	11	TRBJ2-7	ASSGTGVIEQY
TRBV4-1	16	TRBJ2-6	ASSQVEVRYSGANVLT
TRBV6-6	10	TRBJ1-1	ASAPSPIGAF
TRBV19	12	TRBJ1-5	ASRRRGSNQPQH
TRBV11-3	14	TRBJ2-2	ASSGTSGREVGELF
TRBV19	13	TRBJ1-2	ASRQPAVGNYGYT
TRBV7-3	12	TRBJ2-1	ASSFRRGTDEQF
TRBV25-1	10	TRBJ2-1	ASSERSDEQF
TRBV27	11	TRBJ2-5	ASSFLSEKTQY
TRBV10-3	12	TRBJ1-1	AISGGGPWAEAF
TRBV19	10	TRBJ2-5	ASRGGTETQY
TRBV7-3	11	TRBJ1-2	ASSSDRTSGYT
TRBV29-1	9	TRBJ2-2	SALYTGELF
TRBV9	10	TRBJ1-2	ASSSQQGGYT
TRBV10-3	13	TRBJ1-2	AISVWRNKEYGYT
TRBV28	11	TRBJ2-7	ASTPEGAYEQY
TRBV25-1	9	TRBJ2-5	ASSPKETQY
TRBV4-1	14	TRBJ2-5	ASSQIMDPGRETQY
TRBV5-6	15	TRBJ1-5	ASSLARGVRGNQPQH